This T cell receptor (beta chain) originates from a study of PD-1 blockade in mismatch repair-deficient tumors. Assay used: immunoSEQ multiplex PCR; TCRdb lists only in-frame clones, some missing. The data show 85,000 to 130,000 clones, roughly four fifths seen once. All patients were mismatch repair deficient, assessed by either PCR or immunohistochemistry. TCR sequencing covered a few patients who responded to pembrolizumab. In germline, CDR1 is MNHEY, CDR2 SMNVEV (reference sequence). CDR3 size: 15 residues. V shed 6 bases and J shed 5 bases, with 16 bases lying between them. The source was peripheral blood, collected roughly 35 weeks after starting pembrolizumab. This clonotype was sampled from an adult with mismatch repair-deficient cancer. This chain uses TRBV27 with TRBJ2-2; D possibly corresponds to TRBD2 (6 bases). The CDR3 nucleotides are TGTGCCAGCAGGGCCCGGATTAGCGGAACCGGGGAGCTGTTTTTT. Its translation is CASRARISGTGELFF.